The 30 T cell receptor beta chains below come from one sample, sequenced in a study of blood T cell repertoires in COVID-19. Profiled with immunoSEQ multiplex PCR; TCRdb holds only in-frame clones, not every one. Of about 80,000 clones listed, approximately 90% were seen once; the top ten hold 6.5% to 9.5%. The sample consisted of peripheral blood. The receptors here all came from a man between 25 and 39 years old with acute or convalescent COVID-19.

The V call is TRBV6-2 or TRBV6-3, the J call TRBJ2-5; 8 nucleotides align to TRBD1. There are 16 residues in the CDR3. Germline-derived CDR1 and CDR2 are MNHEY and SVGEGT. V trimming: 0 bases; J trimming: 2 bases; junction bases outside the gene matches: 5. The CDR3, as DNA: TGTGCCAGCAGTTACTCCCCCGGGACAGGACAAGAGACCCAGTACTTC. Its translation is CASSYSPGTGQETQYF.

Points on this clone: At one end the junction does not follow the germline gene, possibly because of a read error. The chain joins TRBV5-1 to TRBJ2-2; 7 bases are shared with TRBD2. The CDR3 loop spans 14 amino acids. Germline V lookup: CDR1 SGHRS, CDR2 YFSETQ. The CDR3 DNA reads TGCGCCAGCAGCAAGACTAGCCTCACCCGGGAGCTGTTTTTT. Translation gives CASSKTSLTRELFF.

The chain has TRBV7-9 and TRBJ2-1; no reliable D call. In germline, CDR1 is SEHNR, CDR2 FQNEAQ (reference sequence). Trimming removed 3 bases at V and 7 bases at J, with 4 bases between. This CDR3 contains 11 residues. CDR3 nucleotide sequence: TGTGCCAGCAGCTTCTCTAATGAGCAGTTCTTC. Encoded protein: CASSFSNEQFF.

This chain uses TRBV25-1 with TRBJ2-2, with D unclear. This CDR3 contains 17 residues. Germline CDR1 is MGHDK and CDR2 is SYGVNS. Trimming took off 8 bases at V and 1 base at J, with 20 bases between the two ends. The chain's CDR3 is CASGGGPNPENTGELFF. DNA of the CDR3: TGTGCCAGCGGCGGCGGTCCCAACCCCGAGAACACCGGGGAGCTGTTTTTT.

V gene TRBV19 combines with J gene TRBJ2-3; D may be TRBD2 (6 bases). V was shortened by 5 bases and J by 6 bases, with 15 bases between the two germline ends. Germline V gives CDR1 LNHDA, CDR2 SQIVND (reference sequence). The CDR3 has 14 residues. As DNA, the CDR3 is TGTGCCAGTAGTCCCACGCGCGGGGTGGATACGCAGTATTTT. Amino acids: CASSPTRGVDTQYF.

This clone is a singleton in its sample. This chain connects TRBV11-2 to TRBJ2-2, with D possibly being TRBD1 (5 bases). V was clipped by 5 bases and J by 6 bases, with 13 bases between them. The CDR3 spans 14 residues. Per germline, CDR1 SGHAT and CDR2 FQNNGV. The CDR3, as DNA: TGTGCCAGCAGCCGACAGACGATATCCGGGGAGCTGTTTTTT. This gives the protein CASSRQTISGELFF.

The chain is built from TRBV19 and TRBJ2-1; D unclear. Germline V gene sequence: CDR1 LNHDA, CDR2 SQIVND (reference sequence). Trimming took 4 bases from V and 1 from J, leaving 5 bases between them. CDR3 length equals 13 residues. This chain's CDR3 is CASSRASYNEQFF. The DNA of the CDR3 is TGTGCCAGTAGTAGGGCTTCCTACAATGAGCAGTTCTTC. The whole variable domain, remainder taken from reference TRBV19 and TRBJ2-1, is DGGITQSPKYLFRKEGQNVTLSCEQNLNHDAMYWYRQDPGQGLRLIYYSQIVNDFQKGDIAEGYSVSREKKESFPLTVTSAQKNPTAFYLCASSRASYNEQFFGPGTRLTVL.

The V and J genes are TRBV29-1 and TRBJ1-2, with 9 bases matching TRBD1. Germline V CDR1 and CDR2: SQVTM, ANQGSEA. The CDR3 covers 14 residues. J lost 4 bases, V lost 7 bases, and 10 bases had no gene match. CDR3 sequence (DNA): TGCAGCGCGCGGACAGGGGCCGATCTCTATGGCTACACCTTC. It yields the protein CSARTGADLYGYTF.

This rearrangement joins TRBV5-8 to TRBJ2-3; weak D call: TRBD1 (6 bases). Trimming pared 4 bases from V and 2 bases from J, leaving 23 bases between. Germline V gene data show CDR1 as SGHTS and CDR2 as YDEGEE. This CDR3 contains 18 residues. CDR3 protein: CASSLRDTFTPLTDTQYF. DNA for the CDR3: TGTGCCAGCAGCCTAAGGGACACGTTTACCCCCCTCACAGATACGCAGTATTTT. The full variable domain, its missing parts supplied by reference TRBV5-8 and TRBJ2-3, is EAGVTQSPTHLIKTRGQQATLRCSPISGHTSVYWYQQALGLGLQFLLWYDEGEERNRGNFPPRFSGRQFPNYSSELNVNALELEDSALYLCASSLRDTFTPLTDTQYFGPGTRLTVL.

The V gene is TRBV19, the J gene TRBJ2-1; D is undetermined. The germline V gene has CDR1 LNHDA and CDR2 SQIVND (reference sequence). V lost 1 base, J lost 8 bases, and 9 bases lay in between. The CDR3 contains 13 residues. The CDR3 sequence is CASSIVPFDEQFF. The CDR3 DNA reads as TGTGCCAGTAGTATAGTCCCGTTTGATGAGCAGTTCTTC.

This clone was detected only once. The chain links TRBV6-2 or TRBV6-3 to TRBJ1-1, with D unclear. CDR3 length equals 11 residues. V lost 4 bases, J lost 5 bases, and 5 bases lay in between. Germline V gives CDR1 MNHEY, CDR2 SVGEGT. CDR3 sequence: CASSSVTEAFF. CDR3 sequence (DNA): TGTGCCAGCAGTTCCGTAACTGAAGCTTTCTTT.

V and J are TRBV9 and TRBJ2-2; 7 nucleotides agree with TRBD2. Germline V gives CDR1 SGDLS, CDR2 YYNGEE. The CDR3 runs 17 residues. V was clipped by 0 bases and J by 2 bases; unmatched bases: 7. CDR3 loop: CASSVAVGGLNTGELFF. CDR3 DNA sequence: TGTGCCAGCAGCGTAGCGGTTGGGGGACTAAACACCGGGGAGCTGTTTTTT.

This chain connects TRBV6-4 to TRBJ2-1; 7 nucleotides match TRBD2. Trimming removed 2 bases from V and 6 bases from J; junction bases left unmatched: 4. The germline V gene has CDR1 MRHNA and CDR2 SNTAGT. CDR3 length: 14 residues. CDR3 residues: CASSDGGSSNEQFF. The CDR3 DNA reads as TGTGCCAGCAGTGACGGCGGGAGCAGCAATGAGCAGTTCTTC.

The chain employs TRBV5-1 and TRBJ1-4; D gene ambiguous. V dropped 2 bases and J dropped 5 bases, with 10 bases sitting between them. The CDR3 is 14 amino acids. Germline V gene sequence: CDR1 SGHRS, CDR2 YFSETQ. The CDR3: CASSLRGDNEKLFF. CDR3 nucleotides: TGCGCCAGCAGCTTAAGAGGAGACAATGAAAAACTGTTTTTT.

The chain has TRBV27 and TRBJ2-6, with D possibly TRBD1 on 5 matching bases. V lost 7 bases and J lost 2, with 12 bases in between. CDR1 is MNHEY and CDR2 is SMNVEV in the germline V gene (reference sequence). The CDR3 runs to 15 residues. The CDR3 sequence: CASKQAEAGANVLTF. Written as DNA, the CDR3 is TGTGCCAGCAAACAGGCTGAAGCTGGGGCCAACGTCCTGACTTTC.

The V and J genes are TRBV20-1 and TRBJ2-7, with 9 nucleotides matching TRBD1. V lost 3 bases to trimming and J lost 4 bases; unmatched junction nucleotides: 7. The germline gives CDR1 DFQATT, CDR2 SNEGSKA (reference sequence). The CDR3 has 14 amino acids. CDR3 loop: CSASKTGGRYEQYF. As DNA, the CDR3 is TGCAGTGCTAGTAAGACAGGGGGAAGGTACGAGCAGTACTTC.

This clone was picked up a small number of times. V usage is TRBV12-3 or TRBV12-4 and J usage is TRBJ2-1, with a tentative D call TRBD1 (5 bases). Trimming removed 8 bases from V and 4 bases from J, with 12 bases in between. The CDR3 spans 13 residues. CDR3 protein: CASVGVGYNEQFF. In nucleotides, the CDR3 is TGTGCCAGCGTAGGGGTTGGGTACAATGAGCAGTTCTTC.

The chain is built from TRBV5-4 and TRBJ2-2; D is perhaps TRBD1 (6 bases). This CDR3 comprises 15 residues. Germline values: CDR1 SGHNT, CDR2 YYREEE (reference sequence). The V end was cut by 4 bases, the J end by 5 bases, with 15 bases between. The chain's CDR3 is CASSQGTGRTGELFF. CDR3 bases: TGTGCCAGCAGCCAGGGTACAGGGCGAACCGGGGAGCTGTTTTTT.

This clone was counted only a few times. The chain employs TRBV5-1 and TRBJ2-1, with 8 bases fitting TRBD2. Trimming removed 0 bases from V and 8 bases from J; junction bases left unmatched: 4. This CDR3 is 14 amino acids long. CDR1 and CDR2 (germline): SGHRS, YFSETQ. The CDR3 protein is CASSLGGRPDEQFF. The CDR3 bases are TGCGCCAGCAGCTTGGGCGGGAGGCCAGATGAGCAGTTCTTC. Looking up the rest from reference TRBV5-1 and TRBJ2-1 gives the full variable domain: KAGVTQTPRYLIKTRGQQVTLSCSPISGHRSVSWYQQTPGQGLQFLFEYFSETQRNKGNFPGRFSGRQFSNSRSEMNVSTLELGDSALYLCASSLGGRPDEQFFGPGTRLTVL.

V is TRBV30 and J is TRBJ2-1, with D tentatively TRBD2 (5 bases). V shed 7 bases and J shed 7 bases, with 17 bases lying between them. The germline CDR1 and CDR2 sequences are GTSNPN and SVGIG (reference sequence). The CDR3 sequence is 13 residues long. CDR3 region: CASIRGESNEQFF. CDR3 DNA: TGTGCCTCGATTCGTGGGGAGAGTAATGAGCAGTTCTTC.

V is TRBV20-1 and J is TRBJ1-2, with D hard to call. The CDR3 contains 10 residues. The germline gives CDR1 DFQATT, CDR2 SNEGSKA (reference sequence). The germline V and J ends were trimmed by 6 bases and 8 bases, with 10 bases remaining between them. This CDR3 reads CSAPSGGYTF. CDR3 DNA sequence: TGCAGTGCCCCTTCGGGGGGCTACACCTTC.

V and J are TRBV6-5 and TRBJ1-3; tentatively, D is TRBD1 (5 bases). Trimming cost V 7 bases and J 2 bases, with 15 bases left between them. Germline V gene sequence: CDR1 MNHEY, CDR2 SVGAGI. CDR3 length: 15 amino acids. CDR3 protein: CASIPSQGTGNTIYF. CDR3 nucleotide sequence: TGTGCCAGCATTCCTTCTCAGGGAACTGGAAACACCATATATTTT.

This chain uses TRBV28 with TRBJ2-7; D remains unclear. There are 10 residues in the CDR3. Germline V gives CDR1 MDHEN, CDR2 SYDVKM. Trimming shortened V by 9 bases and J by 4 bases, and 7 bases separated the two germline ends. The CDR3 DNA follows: TGTGCCAGTACATTTTACGAGCAGTACTTC. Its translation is CASTFYEQYF.

Here the CDR3 reads CAISGLGGAGEKSGANVLTF. In nucleotides, the CDR3 is TGTGCCATCAGTGGGTTGGGAGGAGCGGGAGAAAAAAGTGGGGCCAACGTCCTGACTTTC. The V call is TRBV10-3, the J call TRBJ2-6, with 8 bases that match TRBD2. In germline, CDR1 is ENHRY, CDR2 SYGVKD. The CDR3 spans 20 residues. The junction had 17 bases not matched to a gene; V was cut back by 4 bases and J by 3 bases.

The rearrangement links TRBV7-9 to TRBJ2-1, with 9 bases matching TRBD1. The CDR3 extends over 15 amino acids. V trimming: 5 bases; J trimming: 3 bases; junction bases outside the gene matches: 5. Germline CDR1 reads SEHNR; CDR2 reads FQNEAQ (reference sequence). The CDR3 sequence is CASSHTGQGYNEQFF. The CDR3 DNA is TGTGCCAGCAGCCATACGGGACAGGGCTACAATGAGCAGTTCTTC.

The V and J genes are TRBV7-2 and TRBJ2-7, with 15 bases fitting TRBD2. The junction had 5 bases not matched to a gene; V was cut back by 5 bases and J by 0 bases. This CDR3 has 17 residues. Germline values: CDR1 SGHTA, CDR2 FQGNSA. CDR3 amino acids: CASSPVGLAGGSYEQYF. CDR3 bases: TGTGCCAGCAGCCCCGTGGGACTAGCGGGAGGCTCCTACGAGCAGTACTTC.

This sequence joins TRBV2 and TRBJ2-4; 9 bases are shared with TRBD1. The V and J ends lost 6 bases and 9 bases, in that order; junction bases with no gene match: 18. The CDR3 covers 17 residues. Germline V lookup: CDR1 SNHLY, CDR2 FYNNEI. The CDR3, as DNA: TGTGCCAGCAGGCCGTTGGGACAGGGCGCCCTCAAGGGCATTCAGTACTTC. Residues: CASRPLGQGALKGIQYF.

CDR3 sequence (DNA): TGTGCCAGCAGCCCCCTAGCGGGGGAGTTTTACGAGCAGTACTTC. Translation gives CASSPLAGEFYEQYF. The chain has TRBV4-2 and TRBJ2-7; 10 bases are a match to TRBD2. The CDR3 extends over 15 amino acids. Germline V CDR1 and CDR2: LGHNA, YNFKEQ. J lost 4 bases, V lost 4 bases, and 7 bases had no gene match.

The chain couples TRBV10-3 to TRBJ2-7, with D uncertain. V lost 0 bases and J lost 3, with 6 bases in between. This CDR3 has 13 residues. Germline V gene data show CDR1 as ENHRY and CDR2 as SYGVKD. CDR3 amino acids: CAISESVGYEQYF. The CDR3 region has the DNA TGTGCCATCAGTGAGTCGGTCGGCTACGAGCAGTACTTC.

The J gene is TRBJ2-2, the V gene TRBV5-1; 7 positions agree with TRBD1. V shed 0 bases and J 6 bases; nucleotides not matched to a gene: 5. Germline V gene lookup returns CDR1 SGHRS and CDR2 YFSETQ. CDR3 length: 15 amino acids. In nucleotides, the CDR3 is TGCGCCAGCAGCTTGGGAGACAGGGTTGCCGGGGAGCTGTTTTTT. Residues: CASSLGDRVAGELFF.